A selection of T cell receptor beta chains follows, all from one sample in a study of blood T cell repertoires in COVID-19. Clones were read by immunoSEQ multiplex PCR, and TCRdb kept only the in-frame ones, dropping some. Seen here are under 300,000 clones, roughly nine tenths observed once, and the top ten hold under 3%. The sample consisted of PBMCs or T cells enriched from blood (not recorded which). Every receptor here comes from a woman aged 18-29 years who had recovered from COVID-19. CDR3s include the opening cysteine and the closing phenylalanine or tryptophan. Each record gives: CDR3 protein, CDR3 DNA, J gene, clone size, D gene, V gene. D genes are given only for firm matches. Clone sizes are given selectively: once, few, many, or a class where the clone is expanded.

CDR3: CATSRQGQETQYF
DNA: TGTGCCACCAGCAGACAGGGGCAAGAGACCCAGTACTTC
J: TRBJ2-5
size: once
D: -
V: TRBV15

CDR3: CASSPLTGGLLRTNEKLFF
DNA: TGTGCCAGCAGCCCCCTTACAGGGGGCTTACTCCGCACTAATGAAAAACTGTTTTTT
J: TRBJ1-4
size: -
D: TRBD1
V: TRBV11-2

CDR3: CASSLDRGLGYTF
DNA: TGTGCCAGCAGCCTGGACAGGGGGCTTGGCTACACCTTC
J: TRBJ1-2
size: once
D: TRBD1
V: TRBV12-3/TRBV12-4

CDR3: CASSPSGTSGNTIYF
DNA: TGTGCCAGCAGCCCTAGTGGTACATCTGGAAACACCATATATTTT
J: TRBJ1-3
size: -
D: -
V: TRBV9

CDR3: CASSWTRDSEAFF
DNA: TGTGCCAGCAGCTGGACCCGGGACAGTGAAGCTTTCTTT
J: TRBJ1-1
size: -
D: TRBD1
V: TRBV7-3

CDR3: CASSLGLAGETYEQYF
DNA: TGCGCCAGCAGCCTCGGACTAGCGGGGGAGACCTACGAGCAGTACTTC
J: TRBJ2-7
size: few
D: TRBD2
V: TRBV5-1

CDR3: CASSPGQGARTEAFF
DNA: TGTGCCAGCAGCCCTGGACAGGGGGCCAGAACTGAAGCTTTCTTT
J: TRBJ1-1
size: -
D: TRBD1
V: TRBV2

CDR3: CSVEGGAAYNEQFF
DNA: TGCAGCGTTGAGGGTGGGGCAGCCTACAATGAGCAGTTCTTC
J: TRBJ2-1
size: -
D: -
V: TRBV29-1

CDR3: CASSLVRLAGRNNEQFF
DNA: TGCGCCAGCAGCTTGGTTCGTCTAGCGGGGAGAAACAATGAGCAGTTCTTC
J: TRBJ2-1
size: -
D: TRBD2
V: TRBV5-1

CDR3: CASSLGAGAGIYNEQFF
DNA: TGCGCCAGCAGCTTGGGAGCAGGAGCGGGAATCTACAATGAGCAGTTCTTC
J: TRBJ2-1
size: few
D: TRBD2
V: TRBV5-1

CDR3: CASNLQGVNSGANVLTF
DNA: TGTGCCAGCAACTTACAGGGGGTCAACTCTGGGGCCAACGTCCTGACTTTC
J: TRBJ2-6
size: once
D: TRBD1
V: TRBV6-4

CDR3: CASFNPGQGDTEAFF
DNA: TGTGCCAGTTTTAACCCGGGACAGGGGGACACTGAAGCTTTCTTT
J: TRBJ1-1
size: -
D: TRBD1
V: TRBV19

CDR3: CASSPRWEEGREAFF
DNA: TGTGCCAGCAGTCCCCGCTGGGAGGAAGGCAGAGAAGCTTTCTTT
J: TRBJ1-1
size: -
D: -
V: TRBV27

CDR3: CASSLQGWNSPLHF
DNA: TGTGCCAGCAGCCTACAGGGCTGGAATTCACCCCTCCACTTT
J: TRBJ1-6
size: -
D: -
V: TRBV5-4

CDR3: CSVVRDSLSYEQYF
DNA: TGCAGCGTTGTCAGGGACAGCCTCTCCTACGAGCAGTACTTC
J: TRBJ2-7
size: -
D: TRBD1
V: TRBV29-1

CDR3: CASSGGANTDTQYF
DNA: TGTGCCAGCAGCGGGGGGGCTAACACAGATACGCAGTATTTT
J: TRBJ2-3
size: -
D: TRBD2
V: TRBV2

CDR3: CASTTQGSNQPQHF
DNA: TGTGCCAGTACTACACAGGGGAGCAATCAGCCCCAGCATTTT
J: TRBJ1-5
size: -
D: TRBD1
V: TRBV19

CDR3: CASSEAGTNTGELFF
DNA: TGTGCCAGCAGTGAAGCGGGGACTAACACCGGGGAGCTGTTTTTT
J: TRBJ2-2
size: -
D: -
V: TRBV25-1

CDR3: CASSLNSYYGYTF
DNA: TGTGCCAGTAGTCTAAACAGTTACTATGGCTACACCTTC
J: TRBJ1-2
size: -
D: -
V: TRBV19

CDR3: CASSLGHSYEQYF
DNA: TGTGCCAGCAGCTTGGGACACTCCTACGAGCAGTACTTC
J: TRBJ2-7
size: -
D: -
V: TRBV5-4

CDR3: CASSHTGLAGGRRETQYF
DNA: TGTGCCAGCAGCCATACGGGACTAGCGGGGGGCAGAAGGGAGACCCAGTACTTC
J: TRBJ2-5
size: -
D: TRBD2
V: TRBV3-1/TRBV3-2

CDR3: CASSLVFPNSPLHF
DNA: TGTGCCAGCAGCTTAGTCTTTCCTAATTCACCCCTCCACTTT
J: TRBJ1-6
size: -
D: -
V: TRBV7-9

CDR3: CASSDRTGVTDTQYF
DNA: TGTGCCAGCAGCGACCGGACAGGGGTTACAGATACGCAGTATTTT
J: TRBJ2-3
size: -
D: TRBD1
V: TRBV9

CDR3: CASSTSGTETYNEKLFF
DNA: TGTGCCAGCAGCACTTCCGGGACAGAGACTTATAATGAAAAACTGTTTTTT
J: TRBJ1-4
size: -
D: -
V: TRBV21-1

CDR3: CASSLAMAGEGEKLFF
DNA: TGTGCCAGCAGCTTAGCGATGGCGGGGGAGGGTGAAAAACTGTTTTTT
J: TRBJ1-4
size: -
D: -
V: TRBV7-6

CDR3: CASSETQGSGNTIYF
DNA: TGTGCCAGTAGTGAGACCCAGGGGTCTGGAAACACCATATATTTT
J: TRBJ1-3
size: -
D: -
V: TRBV19